The 20 T cell receptor beta chains given below trace back to one sample, sequenced in a study of blood T cell repertoires in COVID-19. Repertoires were generated with immunoSEQ multiplex PCR, while TCRdb's copy carries only in-frame clones and drops some. The table includes 270,000 or so clones, approximately 89% detected once. Specimen: peripheral blood. All receptors derive from a man aged 35 to 55 with active or convalescent COVID-19.

J is TRBJ1-1 and V is TRBV2; perhaps TRBD1 as D (6 bases). Trimming pared 2 bases from V and 6 bases from J, leaving 10 bases between. This CDR3 has 13 amino acids. In germline, CDR1 is SNHLY, CDR2 FYNNEI. The CDR3 sequence: CASSERGIAEAFF. CDR3 bases: TGTGCCAGCAGTGAAAGGGGGATCGCTGAAGCTTTCTTT.

This chain links TRBV5-1 with TRBJ2-1; 10 positions agree with TRBD1. Germline assignment: CDR1 SGHRS and CDR2 YFSETQ. This CDR3 contains 15 residues. The J segment lost 6 bases and the V segment lost 4 bases, leaving 7 bases of the junction unmatched. CDR3 protein: CASSPGTGVSNEQFF. The CDR3 DNA reads TGCGCCAGCAGCCCCGGGACAGGGGTCAGCAATGAGCAGTTCTTC.

V gene TRBV5-1 combines with J gene TRBJ2-1; D is possibly TRBD2 (5 bases). The CDR3 has 18 amino acids. V was shortened by 4 bases and J by 3 bases, with 23 bases between the two germline ends. The germline gives CDR1 SGHRS, CDR2 YFSETQ. The DNA of the CDR3 is TGCGCCAGCAGCCGCCAAACCCGGCCGGGGTTGGGCTACAATGAGCAGTTCTTC. Protein: CASSRQTRPGLGYNEQFF.

The rearrangement links TRBV2 to TRBJ2-5, with 11 bases matching TRBD2. Germline V CDR1 and CDR2: SNHLY, FYNNEI. V lost 4 bases, J lost 2 bases, and 3 bases stayed unmatched. This CDR3 spans 15 amino acids. The chain's CDR3 is CASSGASGGQETQYF. CDR3 DNA: TGTGCCAGCAGTGGGGCTAGCGGGGGGCAAGAGACCCAGTACTTC.

The rearrangement links TRBV28 to TRBJ1-1; 12 bases fit TRBD1. V dropped 5 bases and J dropped 6; count of bases not matched to a gene: 16. The CDR3 runs to 18 residues. Germline CDR1 and CDR2: MDHEN and SYDVKM. CDR3 nucleotides: TGTGCCAGCAGTCCCCCACCGGGTGTGGGACAGGGGGCATCTGAAGCTTTCTTT. Translation gives CASSPPPGVGQGASEAFF.

The genes are TRBV5-4 and TRBJ1-1, with TRBD1 identical over 7 bases. This CDR3 comprises 13 residues. Germline-derived CDR1 and CDR2 are SGHNT and YYREEE (reference sequence). Trimming cost V 4 bases and J 6 bases; bases outside gene matches: 6. The DNA of the CDR3 is TGTGCCAGCAGCCCCACAGGGGTGGCTGAAGCTTTCTTT. Protein product: CASSPTGVAEAFF.

This chain links TRBV27 with TRBJ2-7; weak D call: TRBD2 (5 bases). There are 15 residues in the CDR3. V was clipped by 4 bases and J by 0 bases, with 13 bases between them. Germline loops: CDR1 MNHEY, CDR2 SMNVEV (reference sequence). CDR3 region: CASSSPTNTSYEQYF. DNA of the CDR3: TGTGCCAGCAGTTCCCCGACTAATACCTCCTACGAGCAGTACTTC.

The rearrangement uses TRBV19 and TRBJ1-2, with TRBD1 matching 8 bases. The CDR3 runs 13 residues. Germline-derived CDR1 and CDR2 are LNHDA and SQIVND (reference sequence). Trimming cost V 6 bases and J 7 bases; bases outside gene matches: 7. Written as DNA, the CDR3 is TGTGCCAGTAGCCCCTCGGACAGGGCTGGCTACACCTTC. Translating it yields CASSPSDRAGYTF.

This clone was found once. V gene TRBV10-3 combines with J gene TRBJ2-5; D possibly corresponds to TRBD2 (6 bases). V was pared by 3 bases and J by 5 bases, with 10 bases between. The CDR3 totals 13 residues. CDR1 and CDR2 (germline): ENHRY, SYGVKD. CDR3 loop: CAISDVEGETQYF. CDR3 in DNA: TGTGCCATCAGTGACGTGGAGGGGGAGACCCAGTACTTC.

This clone showed up just once. The chain joins TRBV3-1 (or the pseudogene TRBV3-2) to TRBJ2-5; the D gene is possibly TRBD1 (5 bases). Germline V gives CDR1 LGHDT, CDR2 YNNKEL (reference sequence). Trimming left V 4 bases short and J 2 bases short, with 17 bases between. The CDR3 contains 16 residues. DNA for the CDR3: TGTGCCAGCAGCCTTTGGTGGCAGGGCCAACAAGAGACCCAGTACTTC. Its translation is CASSLWWQGQQETQYF.

The V and J genes are TRBV13 and TRBJ2-1; a possible D gene is TRBD1 (6 bases). The CDR3 extends over 17 amino acids. V was shortened by 0 bases and J by 9 bases, with 21 bases between the two germline ends. Germline values: CDR1 PRHDT, CDR2 FYEKMQ (reference sequence). The CDR3 reads CASSLGLRGPRTTEQFF. The CDR3 DNA sequence: TGTGCCAGCAGCTTAGGCCTCAGGGGCCCACGGACCACTGAGCAGTTCTTC. Variable domain in full (rest from reference TRBV13 and TRBJ2-1): AAGVIQSPRHLIKEKRETATLKCYPIPRHDTVYWYQQGPGQDPQFLISFYEKMQSDKGSIPDRFSAQQFSDYHSELNMSSLELGDSALYFCASSLGLRGPRTTEQFFGPGTRLTVL.

The chain employs TRBV25-1 and TRBJ1-5, with D possibly TRBD1 on 6 matching bases. V shed 2 bases and J shed 3 bases, with 14 bases lying between them. There are 16 residues in the CDR3. The germline V gene has CDR1 MGHDK and CDR2 SYGVNS. CDR3 amino acids: CASSEGVDRPNQPQHF. The DNA of the CDR3 is TGTGCCAGCAGTGAAGGGGTGGACAGACCCAATCAGCCCCAGCATTTT.

The chain joins TRBV11-2 to TRBJ2-7; the D gene is possibly TRBD2 (6 bases). The CDR3 has 17 amino acids. Between the trimmed V and J ends, which lost 4 bases and 7 bases, there was a span of 26 bases. Germline lookup yields CDR1 SGHAT and CDR2 FQNNGV. CDR3 bases: TGTGCCAGCAGCTCCCATCGTGGGCTATCGGGAGAAGGGGAGCAGTACTTC. Translated: CASSSHRGLSGEGEQYF.

This chain connects TRBV5-1 to TRBJ1-1, with 9 bases lining up with TRBD1. V dropped 6 bases and J dropped 0; count of bases not matched to a gene: 9. CDR1 and CDR2 (germline): SGHRS, YFSETQ. This CDR3 has 16 residues. The CDR3 loop reads CASKYTGGSLNTEAFF. As DNA, the CDR3 is TGCGCCAGCAAATATACAGGGGGCTCATTGAACACTGAAGCTTTCTTT.

The chain joins TRBV30 to TRBJ2-1; no clear D gene. Trimming took 5 bases from V and 6 from J, leaving 11 bases between them. Germline CDR1 is GTSNPN and CDR2 is SVGIG (reference sequence). The CDR3 consists of 12 residues. The CDR3 loop reads CAWGPPGNEQFF. DNA of the CDR3: TGTGCCTGGGGGCCCCCCGGCAATGAGCAGTTCTTC.

J is TRBJ1-3 and V is TRBV5-1; D unclear. CDR1 is SGHRS, CDR2 YFSETQ, per germline. Between the trimmed V and J ends, which lost 0 bases and 0 bases, there was a span of 7 bases. The CDR3 loop spans 15 amino acids. The CDR3 region is CASSLGTSSGNTIYF. The CDR3 nucleotides read TGCGCCAGCAGCTTGGGCACGAGCTCTGGAAACACCATATATTTT.

The genes are TRBV4-2 and TRBJ2-5, with 8 bases matching TRBD2. The CDR3 runs 15 residues. Germline V gives CDR1 LGHNA, CDR2 YNFKEQ. The V segment lost 4 bases and the J segment 5 bases; nucleotides outside the gene matches: 9. CDR3 in amino acids: CASSRRGLVSETQYF. CDR3 DNA: TGTGCCAGCAGCCGGCGGGGACTAGTGTCTGAGACCCAGTACTTC.

CDR3 nucleotides: TGTGCCAGCAGCAATAAAGCCGGGACAGGCAAGAGCAATGAGCAGTTCTTC. Its translation is CASSNKAGTGKSNEQFF. The J gene is TRBJ2-1, the V gene TRBV6-4, with 8 nucleotides matching TRBD1. Unmatched junction bases numbered 16, after V lost 6 bases and J lost 6 bases. CDR3 length: 17 residues. Germline CDR1 MRHNA, CDR2 SNTAGT.

The chain combines TRBV29-1 with TRBJ2-7; tentatively, D is TRBD2 (5 bases). Germline lookup yields CDR1 SQVTM and CDR2 ANQGSEA. Trimming took off 6 bases at V and 4 bases at J, with 10 bases between the two ends. The CDR3 runs 11 residues. The CDR3 sequence: CSVYAGYEQYF. CDR3 coding DNA: TGCAGCGTCTACGCGGGTTACGAGCAGTACTTC.

This chain joins TRBV7-3 and TRBJ2-1; 10 bases agree with TRBD1. The CDR3 loop spans 17 amino acids. The V segment lost 5 bases and the J segment 6 bases; nucleotides outside the gene matches: 13. CDR1 SGHTA and CDR2 FQGTGA come from the germline V gene. CDR3 DNA: TGTGCCAGCAGCCGTGCCAACTCGGGACAGGGGATCAATGAGCAGTTCTTC. Protein product: CASSRANSGQGINEQFF.